This T cell receptor beta chain is drawn from a study of OX40 agonist ivuxolimab in advanced cancers. For the study at large: The patients got ivuxolimab, which is an agonistic anti-OX40 (CD134) antibody. The dose-escalation cohort was about 80% male, with a mean age of about 56 years, ranging roughly 20 to 90.

Only in-frame clones appear in the TCRdb table, and some are missing; sequencing was by immunoSEQ multiplex PCR. Of 73,000 or so clones listed, roughly 90% are singletons. The CDR3 loop spans 14 amino acids. CDR1 is SGHRS and CDR2 is YFSETQ in the germline V gene. V lost 4 bases and J lost 1; bases outside the gene matches: 3. This chain links TRBV5-1 with TRBJ2-5; 8 bases are shared with TRBD1. This clonotype was obtained from an adult with an advanced solid tumor such as melanoma, head and neck, liver or kidney cancer. The sample consisted of CD4+ or CD8+ T cells sorted from blood, taken in a trial of the OX40 agonist ivuxolimab. The CDR3 DNA reads as TGCGCCAGCAGCATAACAGGGGGCCAAGAGACCCAGTACTTC. Protein product: CASSITGGQETQYF. The variable domain in full, completed from reference TRBV5-1 and TRBJ2-5, reads KAGVTQTPRYLIKTRGQQVTLSCSPISGHRSVSWYQQTPGQGLQFLFEYFSETQRNKGNFPGRFSGRQFSNSRSEMNVSTLELGDSALYLCASSITGGQETQYFGPGTRLLVL.